A selection of T cell receptor beta chains follows, all from one sample in a study of blood T cells in healthy people across ages. TCRdb used MiXCR to reprocess the 5' RACE reads, holding one entry per CDR3 protein. Here the sample spans 1.4 million or so distinct CDR3 sequences, about 45% being singletons. Material for sequencing was blood. All receptors derive from a woman between 18 and 29 years old in good health. Each CDR3 is given with its conserved first and last residue. A D gene is named only where the DNA matches it firmly. Clone size is stated in some rows and not others, as once, few, many or a class when expanded.

clone_size	v_call	j_call	d_call	cdr3_aa	cdr3_nt
.	TRBV24-1	TRBJ2-3	.	CATSSSRLRTDTQYF	TGTGCCACCAGCTCGTCTAGGCTGCGCACAGATACGCAGTATTTT
.	TRBV20-1	TRBJ2-2	.	CSCRAANTGELFF	TGCAGTTGTAGGGCAGCGAACACCGGGGAGCTGTTTTTT
.	TRBV20-1	TRBJ1-2	.	CSASRPTGRTNYGYTF	TGCAGTGCTAGCCGGCCTACAGGGCGTACTAACTATGGCTACACCTTC
.	TRBV20-1	TRBJ2-7	.	CSARSPTGGIYEQYF	TGCAGTGCTAGATCCCCGACCGGCGGAATCTACGAGCAGTACTTC
.	TRBV12-3/TRBV12-4	TRBJ2-7	.	CTSSAGQPYEQYF	TGTACCAGCAGTGCGGGACAGCCTTACGAGCAGTACTTC
few	TRBV6-2/TRBV6-3	TRBJ1-5	.	CASHTSQQASNQPQHF	TGTGCCAGCCATACATCCCAACAGGCTAGCAATCAGCCCCAGCATTTT
.	TRBV5-5	TRBJ2-1	.	CASSLGLDRYNEQFF	TGTGCCAGCAGCTTGGGGCTTGACAGGTACAATGAGCAGTTCTTC
few	TRBV4-3	TRBJ2-3	.	CASSQGYTSTDTQYF	TGCGCCAGCAGCCAAGGATACACCAGCACAGATACGCAGTATTTT
once	TRBV5-1	TRBJ2-5	TRBD2	CASSWTSGIEETQYF	TGCGCCAGCAGCTGGACTAGCGGGATTGAAGAGACCCAGTACTTC
.	TRBV6-2/TRBV6-3	TRBJ1-2	.	CASSRINYGYTF	TGTGCCAGCAGTCGTATTAACTATGGCTACACCTTC
.	TRBV6-2/TRBV6-3	TRBJ2-1	.	CASSPDWLGEQFF	TGTGCCAGCAGCCCAGACTGGCTTGGGGAGCAGTTCTTC
few	TRBV5-5	TRBJ1-5	.	CASSPSSGNQPQHF	TGTGCCAGCAGCCCCTCCTCAGGGAATCAGCCCCAGCATTTT
.	TRBV27	TRBJ2-7	.	CASSWTISYEQYF	TGTGCCAGCAGCTGGACTATTTCCTACGAGCAGTACTTC
.	TRBV29-1	TRBJ2-7	TRBD2	CSVVIAGGWYEQYF	TGCAGCGTTGTGATAGCGGGAGGGTGGTACGAGCAGTACTTC
.	TRBV7-2	TRBJ1-2	.	CASSSLYRESNYGYTF	TGTGCCAGCAGCTCCCTTTACAGGGAGTCGAACTATGGCTACACCTTC
.	TRBV6-2/TRBV6-3	TRBJ2-1	TRBD2	CASSTPTSGSYNEQFF	TGTGCCAGCAGTACCCCGACTAGCGGCTCCTACAATGAGCAGTTCTTC
.	TRBV3-1	TRBJ2-7	TRBD2	CASSPGGGYYNEQYF	TGTGCCAGCAGCCCCGGGGGAGGGTACTACAATGAGCAGTACTTC
.	TRBV6-1	TRBJ2-7	.	CASKRREAYEQYF	TGTGCCAGTAAACGAAGGGAGGCCTACGAGCAGTACTTC
.	TRBV27	TRBJ2-7	TRBD1	CASSFGTEGVEQYF	TGTGCCAGCAGTTTTGGGACAGAGGGGGTCGAGCAGTACTTC
few	TRBV7-9	TRBJ2-3	.	CASSLLRQVVADTQYF	TGTGCCAGCAGCTTATTACGGCAGGTTGTCGCAGATACGCAGTATTTT
once	TRBV12-3/TRBV12-4	TRBJ2-7	TRBD1	CASSDGTGGYEQYF	TGTGCCAGCAGTGACGGGACAGGGGGGTACGAGCAGTACTTC
few	TRBV6-5	TRBJ1-1	.	CASSYLRGVNTEAFF	TGTGCCAGCAGTTACTTACGAGGGGTGAACACTGAAGCTTTCTTT
.	TRBV20-1	TRBJ1-2	.	CSVSLAGNYGYTF	TGCAGTGTTAGTCTTGCGGGAAACTATGGCTACACCTTC
few	TRBV9	TRBJ2-1	TRBD2	CASSAGLAYYNEQFF	TGTGCCAGCAGCGCGGGACTAGCTTACTACAATGAGCAGTTCTTC
.	TRBV7-9	TRBJ2-3	.	CASSLVGRTPSTDTQYF	TGTGCCAGCAGCTTAGTCGGAAGGACGCCTAGCACAGATACGCAGTATTTT
once	TRBV9	TRBJ2-3	.	CASSVVSGVSTDTRYF	TGTGCCAGCAGCGTAGTCTCGGGAGTTAGCACAGATACGCGGTATTTT
.	TRBV25-1	TRBJ2-5	TRBD2	CASSGGTTSGLHNEQYF	TGTGCCAGCAGTGGGGGCACCACTAGCGGGCTTCACAATGAGCAGTACTTC
.	TRBV12-3/TRBV12-4	TRBJ2-1	.	CASSYLHEQFF	TGTGCCAGCAGTTACCTCCATGAGCAGTTCTTC
few	TRBV2	TRBJ2-2	.	CASRADRNTGELFF	TGTGCCAGCCGAGCGGACAGGAACACCGGGGAGCTGTTTTTT
few	TRBV13	TRBJ1-2	TRBD1	CASSSHLTGAYGYTF	TGTGCCAGCAGCTCCCACTTGACAGGGGCCTATGGCTACACCTTC
once	TRBV6-6	TRBJ2-1	.	CASSHSTNEQFF	TGTGCCAGCAGTCATTCTACGAATGAGCAGTTCTTC